The 19 T cell receptor beta chains below all came from one sample that was sequenced in a study of post-analysis software for immune sequencing data. Antigen specificity for these receptors is unknown. The TCR beta cDNA libraries contained unique molecular identifiers. TCRdb ran MiXCR on the PCR reads and lists one entry per CDR3 protein. This sample has approximately 440,000 distinct CDR3 sequences, with under 55% found just once. Overall study findings and caveats: Relative to controls, patients had 5 or 6 TRBV segments at higher frequency, with TRBV5-6, TRBV5-1 and TRBV20-1 among these.

Sample: blood. The receptor set was obtained from a girl between 10 and 17 years old with multiple sclerosis.

This chain uses TRBV20-1 with TRBJ1-5, with TRBD1 identical over 10 bases. This CDR3 region has 15 residues. After removal of 6 bases from V and 6 bases from J, the junction contained 11 bases not matched to a gene. CDR1 and CDR2 from the germline V gene are DFQATT and SNEGSKA (reference sequence). The CDR3 sequence is CSAGHPDRGFQPQHF. In DNA, the CDR3 is TGCAGTGCGGGACATCCGGACAGGGGGTTTCAGCCCCAGCATTTT.

About this clonotype: The junction does not match germline at one end; this may be a read error. The chain uses TRBV7-2 and TRBJ2-4; D is unresolved. This CDR3 comprises 15 residues. CDR1 SGHTA and CDR2 FQGNSA come from the germline V gene. Here the CDR3 reads CASSLPPESKSIQYF. The CDR3 DNA reads as TGTGCCAGCAGCTTACCCCCGGAATCCAAAAGCATTCAGTACTTC.

The chain couples TRBV5-1 to TRBJ1-1, with a tentative D call TRBD1 (5 bases). This CDR3 spans 15 amino acids. V was trimmed by 3 bases and J by 1 base, leaving 13 bases between them. Germline V gene data show CDR1 as SGHRS and CDR2 as YFSETQ. CDR3 residues: CASSYTGRKNTEAFF. In DNA, the CDR3 is TGCGCCAGCAGCTATACAGGACGGAAGAACACTGAAGCTTTCTTT.

The table lists this clonotype with many counts. The DNA of the CDR3 is TGTGCCAGCAGTCCCCGCGGGGGCTATGGCTACACCTTC. Translating gives CASSPRGGYGYTF. The chain joins TRBV12-3 or TRBV12-4 to TRBJ1-2; a possible D gene is TRBD1 (5 bases). V was pared by 5 bases and J by 4 bases, with 11 bases between. The CDR3 contains 13 residues.

This clonotype has a handful of counts. The V gene is TRBV7-3, the J gene TRBJ2-7; possibly TRBD2 for D (7 bases). The V end lost 5 bases, the J end lost 5 bases, and 16 bases lay between the germline ends. CDR3 length: 14 residues. CDR1 and CDR2 (germline): SGHTA, FQGTGA. The chain's CDR3 is CASSPREGVDEQYF. CDR3 in DNA: TGTGCCAGCAGCCCGAGGGAGGGGGTGGACGAGCAGTACTTC. Looking up the rest from reference TRBV7-3 and TRBJ2-7 gives the full variable domain: GAGVSQTPSNKVTEKGKYVELRCDPISGHTALYWYRQSLGQGPEFLIYFQGTGAADDSGLPNDRFFAVRPEGSVSTLKIQRTERGDSAVYLCASSPREGVDEQYFGPGTRLTVT.

V and J are TRBV2 and TRBJ2-1; 7 bases line up with TRBD2. The end of the DNA aligns better with TRBJ2-7, so the J call may be wrong. Germline assignment: CDR1 SNHLY and CDR2 FYNNEI. There are 12 residues in the CDR3. The CDR3 nucleotides are TGTGCCAGCACTGGAACTAGCGATGAGCAGTACTTC. This sequence encodes CASTGTSDEQYF.

This chain joins TRBV20-1 and TRBJ1-2, with D perhaps matching TRBD1 (5 bases). The CDR3 totals 13 residues. Germline CDR1 reads DFQATT; CDR2 reads SNEGSKA (reference sequence). Trimming shortened V by 3 bases and J by 7 bases, and 15 bases separated the two germline ends. DNA of the CDR3: TGCAGTGCTAGTGCCCAGGGTAGGGGTGGCTACACCTTC. Translating gives CSASAQGRGGYTF.

The genes are TRBV28 and TRBJ2-1; maybe TRBD1 (5 bases). Germline V gene lookup returns CDR1 MDHEN and CDR2 SYDVKM. Trimming left V 5 bases short and J 8 bases short, with 19 bases between. The CDR3 totals 15 residues. The CDR3 is CASSRVYTGVHEQFF. The CDR3 DNA reads as TGTGCCAGCAGTAGGGTCTATACAGGAGTCCATGAGCAGTTCTTC.

The chain recombines TRBV20-1 with TRBJ2-1; tentatively, D is TRBD1 (5 bases). CDR1 is DFQATT and CDR2 is SNEGSKA in the germline V gene (reference sequence). The CDR3 contains 15 residues. V lost 6 bases, J lost 4 bases, and 19 bases lay in between. Here the CDR3 DNA reads TGCAGTGCCCCTCCCGTGACAGACGGGTACAATGAGCAGTTCTTC. This codes for CSAPPVTDGYNEQFF.

This clonotype turned up a few times. The V and J genes are TRBV4-1 and TRBJ2-1; D is possibly TRBD2 (5 bases). The germline V and J ends were trimmed by 2 bases and 3 bases, with 14 bases remaining between them. Germline V gives CDR1 MGHRA, CDR2 YSYEKL. The CDR3 totals 16 residues. The CDR3 nucleotides read TGCGCCAGCAGCCAATCCTGGGCGGAGGACTACAATGAGCAGTTCTTC. Amino acids: CASSQSWAEDYNEQFF.

In its sample, this clonotype was seen a few times. The V and J genes are TRBV9 and TRBJ2-7, with TRBD2 identical over 10 bases. This CDR3 spans 16 amino acids. Germline trimming cut 0 bases from V and 3 bases from J; bases unmatched to any gene: 6. Looked up from germline, CDR1 is SGDLS and CDR2 is YYNGEE. CDR3 in amino acids: CASSVGLGLAVYEQYF. The CDR3 DNA reads TGTGCCAGCAGCGTAGGTTTAGGACTAGCGGTCTACGAGCAGTACTTC.

V and J are TRBV20-1 and TRBJ2-7; D gene ambiguous. This CDR3 spans 13 amino acids. Germline V gene lookup returns CDR1 DFQATT and CDR2 SNEGSKA (reference sequence). Between the trimmed V and J ends, which lost 6 bases and 6 bases, there was a span of 18 bases. The CDR3 coding sequence is TGCAGTGCAACCGCCCCAGGAGATGGCGAGCAGTACTTC. Protein product: CSATAPGDGEQYF.

The rearrangement links TRBV29-1 to TRBJ1-2; D may be TRBD1 (5 bases). V was trimmed by 3 bases and J by 7 bases, leaving 12 bases between them. This CDR3 is 12 amino acids long. Looked up from germline, CDR1 is SQVTM and CDR2 is ANQGSEA. The CDR3 region is CSVEGPGGGYTF. In nucleotides, the CDR3 is TGCAGCGTTGAGGGGCCGGGCGGTGGCTACACCTTC.

This clonotype was counted only a few times. The V call is TRBV4-1, the J call TRBJ2-7, with D unclear. Trimming took 0 bases from V and 6 from J, leaving 9 bases between them. Germline V CDR1 and CDR2: MGHRA, YSYEKL. This CDR3 has 13 amino acids. The CDR3, as DNA: TGCGCCAGCAGCCAAGAGGCCCCATCCGAGCAGTACTTC. Translating it yields CASSQEAPSEQYF.

V usage is TRBV29-1 and J usage is TRBJ2-1, with no clear D. Germline values: CDR1 SQVTM, CDR2 ANQGSEA. There are 17 residues in the CDR3. The V gene lost 0 bases and the J gene lost 2 bases, with 17 bases spanning the gap. This CDR3 reads CSVEDPLGRRAYNEQFF. The CDR3 DNA follows: TGCAGCGTTGAAGATCCCCTTGGGCGTAGGGCCTACAATGAGCAGTTCTTC.

V is TRBV11-2 and J is TRBJ1-2, with D perhaps TRBD1 (6 bases). The CDR3 sequence is 14 residues long. Deletions cut 1 base from V and 8 bases from J, with 14 bases between. CDR1 is SGHAT, CDR2 FQNNGV, per germline. The CDR3 region is CASSLVRGPGGYTF. In DNA form, the CDR3 reads TGTGCCAGCAGCTTAGTCCGGGGGCCAGGGGGCTACACCTTC. Full variable domain (missing parts from reference TRBV11-2 and TRBJ1-2): EAGVAQSPRYKIIEKRQSVAFWCNPISGHATLYWYQQILGQGPKLLIQFQNNGVVDDSQLPKDRFSAERLKGVDSTLKIQPAKLEDSAVYLCASSLVRGPGGYTFGSGTRLTVV.

The chain couples TRBV7-2 to TRBJ2-4; possibly TRBD1 for D (6 bases). The last part of the DNA fits TRBJ2-7 better; the J call may be wrong. The CDR3 sequence is 15 residues long. CDR1 and CDR2 (germline): SGHTA, FQGNSA. For the CDR3, the DNA is TGTGCCAGCAGCCCGTTTGCCCCAGGGGTTCACGAGCAGTACTTC. Residues: CASSPFAPGVHEQYF.

V and J are TRBV20-1 and TRBJ2-3; no firm D call. The CDR3 runs to 13 residues. Germline V lookup: CDR1 DFQATT, CDR2 SNEGSKA (reference sequence). V was cut by 0 bases and J by 2 bases, with 6 bases left in between. The CDR3 loop reads CSARDPYTDTQYF. As DNA, the CDR3 is TGCAGTGCTAGAGACCCCTACACAGATACGCAGTATTTT.

CDR3 DNA: TGTGCCAGCAGCCAAGGATCATTTCCGTACTTC. It specifies CASSQGSFPYF. The chain uses TRBV3-1 and TRBJ2-7; D remains unclear. The CDR3 runs 11 residues. Germline loops: CDR1 LGHDT, CDR2 YNNKEL (reference sequence). With 1 base removed from V and 12 bases from J, the gap between germline ends came to 10 bases.